Reported below is one T cell receptor beta chain. What it binds is not known. Any history of autoimmune disease or systemic immunosuppression disqualified patients. There are 15 residues in the CDR3. Unmatched junction bases numbered 6, after V lost 4 bases and J lost 8 bases. Germline values: CDR1 SGHRS, CDR2 YFSETQ. Assay: immunoSEQ multiplex PCR; the TCRdb copy retains only in-frame clones and omits some. The data contain about 72,000 clones, approximately 92% of them singletons. The data are from a study of OX40 agonist ivuxolimab in advanced cancers. Study-wide results and limits: Low normalized T-cell clonal expansion was additionally recorded for some nonresponders. Clonal expansion was among the lowest in partial responders at 0.1-3.0 mg/kg, especially CD8+. Expanded peripheral T-cell antigen specificity went undetermined.

The genes are TRBV5-1 and TRBJ2-1, with 13 bases that match TRBD2. Sequencing was performed on CD4+ or CD8+ T cells sorted from blood, taken in a trial of the OX40 agonist ivuxolimab. The TCR originated in an adult with an advanced solid tumor such as melanoma, head and neck, liver or kidney cancer. CDR3 sequence (DNA): TGCGCCAGCAGCCCAACTAGCGGGGGGGCTTATGAGCAGTTCTTC. Amino acid sequence: CASSPTSGGAYEQFF.